The T cell receptor (beta chain) described here comes from a study of metastatic and nonmetastatic thyroid tumors. This clone was seen repeatedly, ten times or more. This CDR3 spans 13 amino acids. The V end was cut by 5 bases, the J end by 9 bases, with 14 bases between. Thyroid surgery had not been preceded by any treatment in any patient. TCRdb re-called the PCR reads via MiXCR. The sample carries more than 13,000 clones, 20% to 25% recorded once. What was sequenced was blood. This rearrangement joins TRBV12-3 or TRBV12-4 to TRBJ2-1, with a tentative D call TRBD2 (6 bases). The receptor comes from a female donor with papillary thyroid cancer or a benign thyroid nodule (not recorded which). Some clones in this sample may be carry-over from other donors' samples. CDR3 protein: CASSPREYSEQFF. The CDR3 DNA sequence: TGTGCCAGCAGTCCACGGGAGTATAGTGAGCAGTTCTTC.